What follows are 32 T cell receptor beta chains derived from one specimen sequenced in a study of cytomegalovirus exposure and HLA in healthy donors (dated by TCRdb to about 2017). The library was obtained by the immunoSEQ multiplex PCR assay. The multiplex PCR relied on a mix of 60 forward primers for TCR Vbeta segments and 13 reverse primers for TCR Jbeta segments. Sourced from immuneACCESS, this table was stored by TCRdb with only in-frame sequences that have V and J called. A share of the clones is absent; for the studies checked, an unresolved V gene accounts for under half, and the remainder has no known explanation. The table held for this sample gives tens of thousands of clones. The ten most abundant clones make up 3.6% of the sample. The sequenced sample was PBMCs. Receptors were obtained from a woman aged 18-29 years in good health and CMV-seronegative.

V gene TRBV30 combines with J gene TRBJ1-1; D ambiguous. This CDR3 has 12 amino acids. Germline-derived CDR1 and CDR2 are GTSNPN and SVGIG (reference sequence). V lost 5 bases to trimming and J lost 4 bases, with 11 bases between them. Written as DNA, the CDR3 is TGTGCCTGGGGAACTATCCGCACTGAAGCTTTCTTT. It codes for CAWGTIRTEAFF.

This chain joins TRBV6-5 and TRBJ2-7; D perhaps matches TRBD2 (5 bases). Trimming pared 5 bases from V and 0 bases from J, leaving 14 bases between. The germline CDR1 and CDR2 sequences are MNHEY and SVGAGI. The CDR3 loop spans 15 amino acids. The CDR3 protein is CASSPGLSSSYEQYF. CDR3 DNA sequence: TGTGCCAGCAGTCCAGGACTTTCTAGCTCCTACGAGCAGTACTTC.

The gene calls are TRBV28 and TRBJ2-7; 14 positions match TRBD2. V was pared by 5 bases and J by 6 bases, with 9 bases of the junction left unmatched. This CDR3 spans 16 amino acids. Per germline, CDR1 MDHEN and CDR2 SYDVKM. Here the CDR3 DNA reads TGTGCCAGCAGTCTAGGTCCCGGGACTAGCGGGAGCGAGCAGTACTTC. Protein sequence: CASSLGPGTSGSEQYF. The whole variable domain, remainder taken from reference TRBV28 and TRBJ2-7, is DVKVTQSSRYLVKRTGEKVFLECVQDMDHENMFWYRQDPGLGLRLIYFSYDVKMKEKGDIPEGYSVSREKKERFSLILESASTNQTSMYLCASSLGPGTSGSEQYFGPGTRLTVT.

The chain employs TRBV5-1 and TRBJ2-7, with D possibly matching TRBD2 (5 bases). The CDR3 covers 16 residues. The germline V gene encodes CDR1 SGHRS and CDR2 YFSETQ. The V end was cut by 2 bases, the J end by 0 bases, with 15 bases between. CDR3 coding DNA: TGCGCCAGCAGCTTCCGTCACCGGGGTTTCTCCTACGAGCAGTACTTC. Translation gives CASSFRHRGFSYEQYF.

The chain employs TRBV10-2 and TRBJ2-7; 8 nucleotides match TRBD1. This CDR3 comprises 16 residues. Germline loops: CDR1 WSHSY, CDR2 SAAADI. V dropped 6 bases and J dropped 7; count of bases not matched to a gene: 17. The CDR3 here is CASRSIVGQGLVEQYF. The CDR3 DNA follows: TGCGCCAGCAGATCAATCGTAGGACAGGGTTTGGTGGAGCAGTACTTC.

CDR3 sequence: CASSQGASYEQYF. In DNA form, the CDR3 reads TGCGCCAGCAGCCAAGGGGCGAGCTACGAGCAGTACTTC. This sequence joins TRBV4-1 and TRBJ2-7; no definite D call. V shed 1 base and J shed 3 bases, with 7 bases lying between them. CDR1 is MGHRA, CDR2 YSYEKL, per germline. There are 13 residues in the CDR3.

This chain connects TRBV29-1 to TRBJ2-3; tentative D call: TRBD1 (5 bases). V lost 0 bases to trimming and J lost 0 bases, with 10 bases between them. There are 15 residues in the CDR3. Germline V gene sequence: CDR1 SQVTM, CDR2 ANQGSEA. The CDR3 nucleotides are TGCAGCGTTGAAGAAAGGGGCTTTAGCACAGATACGCAGTATTTT. Translating gives CSVEERGFSTDTQYF.

The V and J genes are TRBV9 and TRBJ1-2; 7 bases agree with TRBD1. V shed 0 bases and J 8 bases; nucleotides not matched to a gene: 4. The germline V gene encodes CDR1 SGDLS and CDR2 YYNGEE. The CDR3 extends over 13 amino acids. The CDR3 region has the DNA TGTGCCAGCAGCGTAGCAGGGGGTCACGGCTACACCTTC. It encodes CASSVAGGHGYTF.

The genes are TRBV9 and TRBJ2-5; 9 nucleotides match TRBD2. The DNA end favors TRBJ2-7, so the J call may be wrong. CDR3 length: 14 residues. Germline V CDR1 and CDR2: SGDLS, YYNGEE. The CDR3 reads CASSVGSGSYEQYF. The CDR3 DNA is TGTGCCAGCAGCGTAGGTAGCGGGAGTTACGAGCAGTACTTC.

This rearrangement joins TRBV5-1 to TRBJ1-6; TRBD1 aligns across 8 bases. The V gene end was trimmed by 4 bases and the J gene end by 9 bases; junction bases not matched to a gene: 6. The CDR3 has 14 residues. Germline V gives CDR1 SGHRS, CDR2 YFSETQ. As DNA, the CDR3 is TGCGCCAGCAGCCCGGACAGGGACAGTTCACCCCTCCACTTT. Translation gives CASSPDRDSSPLHF.

The DNA of the CDR3 is TGTGCCAGCAGCCCTCGTGGGGGAGGGAGCTCCTACGAGCAGTACTTC. Its translation: CASSPRGGGSSYEQYF. This chain connects TRBV4-2 to TRBJ2-7; 7 bases fit TRBD2. The CDR3 totals 16 residues. CDR1 is LGHNA, CDR2 YNFKEQ, per germline. The junction had 9 bases not matched to a gene; V was cut back by 4 bases and J by 0 bases.

V usage is TRBV6-1 and J usage is TRBJ1-2; D possibly corresponds to TRBD1 (6 bases). Trimming took off 2 bases at V and 4 bases at J, with 11 bases between the two ends. The CDR3 is made up of 14 amino acids. Germline CDR1 is MNHNS and CDR2 is SASEGT. The CDR3 protein is CASSERAGVYGYTF. As DNA, the CDR3 is TGTGCCAGCAGTGAACGGGCAGGGGTCTATGGCTACACCTTC.

Written as DNA, the CDR3 is TGTGCCAGCAGTGAGAACGGGCAAGAGACCCAGTACTTC. It translates to CASSENGQETQYF. This sequence joins TRBV2 and TRBJ2-5, with unresolved D. V was clipped by 3 bases and J by 2 bases, with 7 bases between them. The CDR3 length is 13 residues. Germline V gene sequence: CDR1 SNHLY, CDR2 FYNNEI.

The genes are TRBV30 and TRBJ1-2; D gene ambiguous. The CDR3 length is 13 residues. The germline V gene encodes CDR1 GTSNPN and CDR2 SVGIG (reference sequence). Between the trimmed V and J ends, which lost 4 bases and 6 bases, there was a span of 15 bases. The CDR3 here is CAWTPAPADGYTF. In nucleotides, the CDR3 is TGTGCCTGGACCCCTGCCCCCGCAGATGGCTACACCTTC.

This CDR3 is CASSSRGGDTQYF. CDR3 nucleotides: TGTGCCAGCAGCTCACGAGGGGGAGATACGCAGTATTTT. This chain joins TRBV7-9 and TRBJ2-3; weak D call: TRBD1 (6 bases). CDR3 length: 13 residues. Looked up from germline, CDR1 is SEHNR and CDR2 is FQNEAQ (reference sequence). V lost 4 bases to trimming and J lost 5 bases, with 10 bases between them.

Points on this clone: At one boundary the junction diverges from the germline segment, which might be a read error. CDR3: CASSYSGQSGANALTF. CDR3 nucleotides: TGTGCCAGCAGTTACTCCGGACAGTCTGGGGCCAACGCCCTGACTTTC. The chain couples TRBV6-5 to TRBJ2-6; possible D gene TRBD1, 6 bases. Germline V gene data show CDR1 as MNHEY and CDR2 as SVGAGI. The length of the CDR3 is 16 residues.

J is TRBJ2-1 and V is TRBV9; 8 bases are shared with TRBD2. The V segment lost 7 bases and the J segment 5 bases; nucleotides outside the gene matches: 14. The CDR3 has 16 amino acids. Germline V gene data show CDR1 as SGDLS and CDR2 as YYNGEE. CDR3 protein: CASGPAGGASDNEQFF. CDR3 DNA sequence: TGTGCCAGCGGACCCGCCGGGGGGGCCTCGGACAATGAGCAGTTCTTC.

This rearrangement joins TRBV29-1 to TRBJ2-3, with 14 nucleotides matching TRBD2. The CDR3 contains 17 residues. The V and J ends lost 6 bases and 1 base, in that order; junction bases with no gene match: 9. Germline V gives CDR1 SQVTM, CDR2 ANQGSEA. The CDR3 DNA sequence: TGCAGCGTCACGGGACTAGCGGGAGTAAGTGGCACAGATACGCAGTATTTT. It is translated as CSVTGLAGVSGTDTQYF.

The chain has TRBV4-2 and TRBJ2-3; D may be TRBD2 (6 bases). The ends were cut back, 0 bases at V and 1 base at J, with 8 bases in the middle. This CDR3 has 15 amino acids. CDR1 and CDR2 from the germline V gene are LGHNA and YNFKEQ. The CDR3 sequence: CASSQDPSGTDTQYF. The CDR3 DNA sequence: TGTGCCAGCAGCCAAGACCCTAGCGGCACAGATACGCAGTATTTT.

This rearrangement joins TRBV28 to TRBJ2-3; possibly TRBD2 for D (7 bases). V was clipped by 6 bases and J by 3 bases, with 16 bases between them. Germline CDR1 reads MDHEN; CDR2 reads SYDVKM. CDR3 length: 15 residues. Here the CDR3 DNA reads TGTGCCAGCAGGAAGGGGGGGGACTTTACAGATACGCAGTATTTT. It is translated as CASRKGGDFTDTQYF.

The chain employs TRBV18 and TRBJ1-1; D is possibly TRBD1 (6 bases). Per germline, CDR1 KGHSH and CDR2 LQKENI. The V end lost 3 bases, the J end lost 7 bases, and 15 bases lay between the germline ends. The CDR3 length is 14 residues. The CDR3 loop reads CASSPTNRASEAFF. DNA of the CDR3: TGTGCCAGCTCACCTACTAACAGGGCGAGTGAAGCTTTCTTT.

This sequence joins TRBV29-1 and TRBJ2-3; D possibly corresponds to TRBD2 (5 bases). Germline V gene lookup returns CDR1 SQVTM and CDR2 ANQGSEA. Trimming took 7 bases from V and 6 from J, leaving 17 bases between them. CDR3 length equals 13 residues. The CDR3 loop is CSGGSLYEDTQYF. CDR3 nucleotide sequence: TGCAGCGGAGGGAGCCTATACGAGGATACGCAGTATTTT.

The chain links TRBV30 to TRBJ2-6, with D possibly TRBD1 on 5 matching bases. CDR1 is GTSNPN, CDR2 SVGIG, per germline (reference sequence). The V end lost 2 bases, the J end lost 2 bases, and 19 bases lay between the germline ends. The length of the CDR3 is 18 residues. CDR3 coding DNA: TGTGCCTGGAGTAGGAGTAACTCCTTGGGGCCTGGGGCCAACGTCCTGACTTTC. This gives the protein CAWSRSNSLGPGANVLTF.

The chain combines TRBV18 with TRBJ2-7, with TRBD1 identical over 7 bases. Looked up from germline, CDR1 is KGHSH and CDR2 is LQKENI. CDR3 length: 16 amino acids. The junction had 10 bases not matched to a gene; V was cut back by 3 bases and J by 2 bases. CDR3 sequence (DNA): TGTGCCAGCTCACCGCTGCCGACAGGGCCTACCTACGAGCAGTACTTC. It is translated as CASSPLPTGPTYEQYF.

The chain combines TRBV19 with TRBJ2-7, with 8 bases aligning to TRBD2. Germline V lookup: CDR1 LNHDA, CDR2 SQIVND (reference sequence). This CDR3 has 18 residues. Trimming removed 4 bases from V and 2 bases from J; junction bases left unmatched: 16. DNA of the CDR3: TGTGCCAGTAGTAGAGGCCCCCCGGGCGGGAGGCCCGCCTACGAGCAGTACTTC. Protein product: CASSRGPPGGRPAYEQYF. Full variable domain (remainder filled in from reference TRBV19 and TRBJ2-7): DGGITQSPKYLFRKEGQNVTLSCEQNLNHDAMYWYRQDPGQGLRLIYYSQIVNDFQKGDIAEGYSVSREKKESFPLTVTSAQKNPTAFYLCASSRGPPGGRPAYEQYFGPGTRLTVT.

The V call is TRBV7-6, the J call TRBJ1-3; no firm D call. V was cut by 4 bases and J by 2 bases, with 12 bases left in between. This CDR3 comprises 15 residues. Germline assignment: CDR1 SGHVS and CDR2 FNYEAQ. The CDR3 sequence: CASSSRRGAGNTIYF. CDR3 nucleotide sequence: TGTGCCAGCAGCTCACGGCGGGGAGCTGGAAACACCATATATTTT.

The chain couples TRBV18 to TRBJ1-5, with 7 nucleotides matching TRBD1. CDR1 and CDR2 from the germline V gene are KGHSH and LQKENI. The J segment lost 5 bases and the V segment lost 3 bases, leaving 4 bases of the junction unmatched. This CDR3 region has 14 residues. The CDR3 here is CASSPYDRDQPQHF. In DNA, the CDR3 is TGTGCCAGCTCACCGTACGACAGGGATCAGCCCCAGCATTTT.

The rearrangement joins TRBV25-1 to TRBJ1-5; the D gene is possibly TRBD1 (5 bases). The V gene's germline CDR1 is MGHDK and CDR2 SYGVNS. The CDR3 spans 16 residues. The V end lost 2 bases, the J end lost 9 bases, and 20 bases lay between the germline ends. Here the CDR3 reads CASSEGSQGGGPPQHF. For the CDR3, the DNA is TGTGCCAGCAGTGAAGGGTCGCAGGGTGGCGGTCCGCCCCAGCATTTT.

This chain joins TRBV19 and TRBJ2-7, with 8 positions matching TRBD1. The CDR3 runs 14 residues. CDR1 and CDR2 from the germline V gene are LNHDA and SQIVND (reference sequence). V trimming: 6 bases; J trimming: 6 bases; junction bases outside the gene matches: 10. CDR3 nucleotides: TGTGCCAGTAGGCTCGGACAGGGTGCCAGCGAGCAGTACTTC. The encoded protein is CASRLGQGASEQYF.

The chain is built from TRBV6-1 and TRBJ2-1, with D maybe TRBD2 (5 bases). The CDR3 is 17 residues long. Germline V gives CDR1 MNHNS, CDR2 SASEGT. Trimming took 0 bases from V and 5 from J, leaving 17 bases between them. In DNA, the CDR3 is TGTGCCAGCAGTGAAGCGGGCGGGCTAGCATCCGACAATGAGCAGTTCTTC. This codes for CASSEAGGLASDNEQFF.

This chain uses TRBV19 with TRBJ1-1; TRBD1 matches 8 bases. Germline CDR1 reads LNHDA; CDR2 reads SQIVND (reference sequence). With 3 bases clipped from V and 0 bases from J, the junction kept 3 bases outside the gene matches. CDR3 size: 15 residues. The CDR3 DNA reads as TGTGCCAGTAGTATCCGGACAGGGATGAACACTGAAGCTTTCTTT. It translates to CASSIRTGMNTEAFF.

J is TRBJ2-7 and V is TRBV19; possibly TRBD1 for D (7 bases). V lost 0 bases, J lost 3 bases, and 18 bases lay in between. Germline V gene data show CDR1 as LNHDA and CDR2 as SQIVND (reference sequence). The CDR3 loop spans 17 amino acids. The CDR3 reads CASSIDHGWQGGYEQYF. CDR3 nucleotide sequence: TGTGCCAGTAGTATAGATCACGGTTGGCAGGGGGGCTACGAGCAGTACTTC.